This T cell receptor (beta chain) came from a study of T cell repertoires in cytomegalovirus infection. Study background: Used in the study were CMV epitopes, some recently identified and HLA-C-restricted, others well-studied and HLA-B-restricted.

TCRdb ran MiXCR on the reads and lists one entry per CDR3 protein. The table lists 900,000 to 950,000 distinct CDR3 sequences, around 30% of them singletons. Germline V gene data show CDR1 as MGHRA and CDR2 as YSYEKL. V shed 8 bases and J shed 2 bases, with 18 bases lying between them. The CDR3 has 15 residues. This clonotype was recorded a few times. The antigen is undetermined. The chain is built from TRBV4-1 and TRBJ2-5, with a possible D match to TRBD1 (6 bases). This sequence was found in a human donor in good health (CMV status not recorded). Some clones in this sample may be carry-over from other donors' samples. The specimen was cultured CD8+ T cells from PBMCs, collected from culture after CMV antigen stimulation. In DNA form, the CDR3 reads TGCGCCAGCGCGGTTGTTAAAGGACAGCAAGAGACCCAGTACTTC. Protein product: CASAVVKGQQETQYF.